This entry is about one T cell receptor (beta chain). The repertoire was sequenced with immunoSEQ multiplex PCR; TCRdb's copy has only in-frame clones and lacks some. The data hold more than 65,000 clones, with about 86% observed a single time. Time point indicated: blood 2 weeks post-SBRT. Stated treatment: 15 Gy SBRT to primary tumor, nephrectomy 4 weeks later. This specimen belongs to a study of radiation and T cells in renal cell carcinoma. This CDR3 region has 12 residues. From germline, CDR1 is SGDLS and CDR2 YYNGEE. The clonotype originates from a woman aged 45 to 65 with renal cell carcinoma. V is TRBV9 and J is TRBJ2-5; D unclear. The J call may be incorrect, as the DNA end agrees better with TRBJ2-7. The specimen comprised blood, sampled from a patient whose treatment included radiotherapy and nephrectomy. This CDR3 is CASSVVGGEQYF. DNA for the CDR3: TGTGCCAGCAGCGTAGTGGGCGGCGAGCAGTACTTC.